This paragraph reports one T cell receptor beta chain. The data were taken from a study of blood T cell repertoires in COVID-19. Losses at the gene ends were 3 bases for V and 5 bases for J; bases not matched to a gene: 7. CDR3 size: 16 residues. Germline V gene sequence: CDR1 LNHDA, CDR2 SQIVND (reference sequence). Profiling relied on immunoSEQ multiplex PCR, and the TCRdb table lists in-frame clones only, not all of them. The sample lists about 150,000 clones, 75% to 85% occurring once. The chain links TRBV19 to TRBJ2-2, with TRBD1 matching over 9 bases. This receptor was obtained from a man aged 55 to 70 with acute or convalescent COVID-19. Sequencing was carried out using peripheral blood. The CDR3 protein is CASSMEHGQGTGELFF. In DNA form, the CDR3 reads TGTGCCAGTAGTATGGAGCACGGACAGGGGACCGGGGAGCTGTTTTTT.